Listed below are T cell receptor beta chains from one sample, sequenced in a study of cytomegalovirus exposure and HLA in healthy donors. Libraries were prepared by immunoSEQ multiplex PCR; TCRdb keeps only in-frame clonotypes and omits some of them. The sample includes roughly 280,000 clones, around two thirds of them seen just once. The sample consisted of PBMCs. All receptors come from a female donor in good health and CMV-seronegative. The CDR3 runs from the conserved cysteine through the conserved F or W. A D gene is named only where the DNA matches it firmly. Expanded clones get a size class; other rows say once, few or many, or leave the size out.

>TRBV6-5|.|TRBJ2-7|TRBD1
CASSYSGTAYEQYF
TGTGCCAGCAGTTACTCCGGGACAGCTTACGAGCAGTACTTC
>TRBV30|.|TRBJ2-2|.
CAWSVRGKGSGELFF
TGTGCCTGGAGTGTACGAGGGAAGGGTTCCGGGGAGCTGTTTTTT
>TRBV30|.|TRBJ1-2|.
CAWSDTWVRGGYTF
TGTGCCTGGAGTGATACCTGGGTTCGGGGTGGCTACACCTTC
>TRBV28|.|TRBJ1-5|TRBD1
CASTTSGTGISNQPQHF
TGTGCCAGCACTACATCCGGGACAGGTATTAGCAATCAGCCCCAGCATTTT
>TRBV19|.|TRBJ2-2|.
CASSIDRGSGELFF
TGTGCCAGTAGTATAGATCGGGGATCCGGGGAGCTGTTTTTT
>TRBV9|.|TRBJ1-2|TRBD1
CASSRQGDYGYTF
TGTGCCAGCAGCAGACAGGGGGACTATGGCTACACCTTC
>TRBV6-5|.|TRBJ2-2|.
CASVEAANTGELFF
TGTGCCAGCGTAGAAGCGGCGAACACCGGGGAGCTGTTTTTT
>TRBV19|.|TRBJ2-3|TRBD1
CASTQGADTQYF
TGTGCCAGTACCCAGGGGGCAGATACGCAGTATTTT
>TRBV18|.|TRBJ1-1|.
CASSPMEGGNTEAFF
TGTGCCAGCTCACCAATGGAGGGTGGGAACACTGAAGCTTTCTTT
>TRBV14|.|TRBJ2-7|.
CASSQRGRQYF
TGTGCCAGCAGCCAACGGGGTCGGCAGTACTTC
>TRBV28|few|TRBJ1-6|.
CASSPTGTNSPPLHF
TGTGCCAGCAGTCCCACCGGGACAAACTCTCCACCCCTCCACTTT
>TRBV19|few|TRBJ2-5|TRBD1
CASSINRQGRETQYF
TGTGCCAGTAGTATAAACCGACAGGGTAGAGAGACCCAGTACTTC
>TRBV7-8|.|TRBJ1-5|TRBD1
CASSLFPTGAPKFSNQPQHF
TGTGCCAGCAGCTTATTCCCTACAGGGGCACCGAAGTTTAGCAATCAGCCCCAGCATTTT
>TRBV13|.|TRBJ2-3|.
CASSRWDSLPSGLNTDTQYF
TGTGCCAGCAGCAGGTGGGACAGCCTACCTAGCGGGCTTAACACAGATACGCAGTATTTT
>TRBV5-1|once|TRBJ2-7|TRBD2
CASSLRPSSGRDVEQYF
TGCGCCAGCAGCTTGCGGCCCTCTAGCGGGAGAGACGTCGAGCAGTACTTC
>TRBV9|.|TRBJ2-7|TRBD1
CASSVALDRGGSEQYF
TGTGCCAGCAGCGTAGCCCTGGACAGGGGGGGTAGCGAGCAGTACTTC
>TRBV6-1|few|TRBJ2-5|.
CASSELGQRETQYF
TGTGCCAGCAGTGAACTGGGGCAGCGAGAGACCCAGTACTTC
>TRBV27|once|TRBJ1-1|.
CASSLLQSLRLTEAFF
TGTGCCAGCAGTCTTTTACAGTCACTTCGGCTCACTGAAGCTTTCTTT
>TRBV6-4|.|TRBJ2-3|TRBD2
CASRRTSGSSTDTQYF
TGTGCCAGCAGGCGGACTAGCGGGAGTAGCACAGATACGCAGTATTTT
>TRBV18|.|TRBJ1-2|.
CASSPPELANYGYTF
TGTGCCAGCTCACCTCCCGAGTTAGCTAACTATGGCTACACCTTC
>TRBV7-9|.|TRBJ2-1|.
CASSLALASHYNEQFF
TGTGCCAGCAGCTTAGCGTTAGCCTCCCATTACAATGAGCAGTTCTTC
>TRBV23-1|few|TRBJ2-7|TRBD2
CASSHPQGQLAGTPSYEQYF
TGCGCCAGCAGTCACCCGCAGGGGCAACTAGCGGGTACCCCGTCCTACGAGCAGTACTTC
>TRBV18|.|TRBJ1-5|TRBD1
CASSREQGAQNQPQHF
TGTGCCAGCTCACGGGAACAGGGGGCGCAGAATCAGCCCCAGCATTTT
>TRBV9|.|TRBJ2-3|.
CASSVAQGTWDTQYF
TGTGCCAGCAGCGTAGCTCAGGGGACATGGGATACGCAGTATTTT
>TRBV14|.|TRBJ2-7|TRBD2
CASSPLYSTSGSSYEQYF
TGTGCCAGCAGCCCTCTTTACTCGACTAGCGGGAGCTCCTACGAGCAGTACTTC
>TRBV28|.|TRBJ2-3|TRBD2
CASSSTTSGSGDTQYF
TGTGCCAGCAGTTCCACCACGAGCGGGAGCGGCGATACGCAGTATTTT
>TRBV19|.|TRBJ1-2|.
CASSIGALNFYGYTF
TGTGCCAGTAGTATAGGGGCGTTAAATTTCTATGGCTACACCTTC
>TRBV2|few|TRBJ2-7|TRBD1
CASRAEVGQGFDEQYF
TGTGCCAGCAGGGCCGAGGTGGGACAGGGGTTCGACGAGCAGTACTTC
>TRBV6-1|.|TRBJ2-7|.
CASTVRNEQYF
TGTGCCAGCACGGTTCGAAACGAGCAGTACTTC
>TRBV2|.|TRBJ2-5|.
CASSRDKVETQYF
TGTGCCAGCAGCCGGGACAAGGTGGAGACCCAGTACTTC